The 10 T cell receptor beta chains given below trace back to one sample, sequenced in a study of shared clonotypes between healthy human individuals. Libraries were prepared by immunoSEQ multiplex PCR; TCRdb keeps only in-frame clonotypes and omits some of them. Here the sample spans about 2.4 million clones, 90% to 95% being singletons. Source material: naive CD4+ T cells from PBMCs. The subset here: CD45RA+ positively selected. Receptors originate from a man younger than 30 in good health. Some clones in this sample may be carry-over from other donors' samples.

For this clone: Distinct nucleotide sequences in the sample also encode this CDR3. The chain couples TRBV7-3 to TRBJ2-3; D not resolved. V was clipped by 1 base and J by 0 bases, with 5 bases between them. This CDR3 has 14 residues. Germline loops: CDR1 SGHTA, CDR2 FQGTGA. Here the CDR3 reads CASSLIGSTDTQYF. CDR3 coding DNA: TGTGCCAGCAGCTTAATAGGTAGCACAGATACGCAGTATTTT. The variable domain in full, with the rest retrieved from reference TRBV7-3 and TRBJ2-3, is GAGVSQTPSNKVTEKGKYVELRCDPISGHTALYWYRQSLGQGPEFLIYFQGTGAADDSGLPNDRFFAVRPEGSVSTLKIQRTERGDSAVYLCASSLIGSTDTQYFGPGTRLTVL.

The gene calls are TRBV27 and TRBJ2-7; a possible D gene is TRBD2 (5 bases). CDR3 length: 16 residues. V was cut by 0 bases and J by 0 bases, with 12 bases left in between. The germline CDR1 and CDR2 sequences are MNHEY and SMNVEV (reference sequence). This CDR3 is CASSLSTSGSSYEQYF. As DNA, the CDR3 is TGTGCCAGCAGTTTATCGACAAGCGGTAGCTCCTACGAGCAGTACTTC.

The V call is TRBV4-2, the J call TRBJ2-2; D remains ambiguous. The V end was cut by 0 bases, the J end by 4 bases, with 6 bases between. CDR1 and CDR2 (germline): LGHNA, YNFKEQ. This CDR3 is built from 14 residues. The CDR3 reads CASSQDQLTGELFF. CDR3 in DNA: TGTGCCAGCAGCCAAGACCAGCTCACCGGGGAGCTGTTTTTT.

V and J are TRBV5-4 and TRBJ2-3; 11 bases fit TRBD2. J lost 5 bases, V lost 4 bases, and 6 bases had no gene match. The CDR3 has 15 residues. The germline CDR1 and CDR2 sequences are SGHNT and YYREEE (reference sequence). The CDR3 sequence is CASSRGLAVQDTQYF. The CDR3 DNA reads as TGTGCCAGCAGCCGGGGACTAGCGGTACAAGATACGCAGTATTTT.

The J gene is TRBJ1-1, the V gene TRBV2; D gene unclear. Germline V gene sequence: CDR1 SNHLY, CDR2 FYNNEI. The length of the CDR3 is 13 residues. V lost 6 bases, J lost 1 base, and 9 bases lay in between. Here the CDR3 reads CASRETENTEAFF. CDR3 sequence (DNA): TGTGCCAGCAGGGAAACAGAGAACACTGAAGCTTTCTTT. Full variable domain (missing parts from reference TRBV2 and TRBJ1-1): EPEVTQTPSHQVTQMGQEVILRCVPISNHLYFYWYRQILGQKVEFLVSFYNNEISEKSEIFDDQFSVERPDGSNFTLKIRSTKLEDSAMYFCASRETENTEAFFGQGTRLTVV.

The gene calls are TRBV6-6 and TRBJ2-2, with 7 nucleotides matching TRBD2. The CDR3 has 16 amino acids. With 2 bases clipped from V and 6 bases from J, the junction kept 9 bases outside the gene matches. CDR1 MNHNY and CDR2 SVGAGI come from the germline V gene (reference sequence). The CDR3 nucleotides are TGTGCCAGCAGTTACGCGAAGGGAGGGGTGGCCGGGGAGCTGTTTTTT. Its translation: CASSYAKGGVAGELFF.

The rearrangement links TRBV28 to TRBJ1-5, with D uncertain. Germline CDR1 is MDHEN and CDR2 is SYDVKM. The V and J ends lost 6 bases and 4 bases respectively, with 16 bases between them. This CDR3 is 15 amino acids long. CDR3 DNA sequence: TGTGCCAGCAGATCCCCAGGACCATTGAATCAGCCCCAGCATTTT. Its translation: CASRSPGPLNQPQHF.

The J gene is TRBJ1-2, the V gene TRBV19, with D perhaps TRBD1 (5 bases). The V and J ends lost 5 bases and 6 bases respectively, with 13 bases between them. Germline CDR1 LNHDA, CDR2 SQIVND (reference sequence). There are 13 residues in the CDR3. CDR3 DNA: TGTGCCAGTAGTTGGGGGGGATCTAATGGCTACACCTTC. Amino acid sequence: CASSWGGSNGYTF.

This chain connects TRBV2 to TRBJ2-5; D possibly matches TRBD1 or TRBD2 (6 bases each). Germline CDR1 is SNHLY and CDR2 is FYNNEI. Trimming shortened V by 6 bases and J by 5 bases, and 10 bases separated the two germline ends. The CDR3 totals 12 residues. CDR3 nucleotides: TGTGCCAGCAGGGGGGGCACGGAGACCCAGTACTTC. Translated: CASRGGTETQYF.

The DNA for the CDR3 is TGTGCCAGCAGCCGAGATAGCCCGATCTATAATTCACCCCTCCACTTT. Translated: CASSRDSPIYNSPLHF. This chain joins TRBV7-9 and TRBJ1-6; D unclear. This CDR3 contains 16 residues. Trimming removed 5 bases at V and 3 bases at J, with 14 bases between. Germline-derived CDR1 and CDR2 are SEHNR and FQNEAQ (reference sequence).